These 21 T cell receptor beta chains share one sample of origin, sequenced in a study of blood T cells in healthy people across ages. A J-beta primer mix and a sample-barcoded 5' primer were used in a second PCR of roughly 6 to 12 cycles. MiXCR was run by TCRdb on the 5' RACE reads, yielding one entry per CDR3 protein. This sample carries about 1.6 million distinct CDR3 sequences, 34% of them seen once, and the ten largest clones take 10% to 12%. Sequenced sample: blood. These receptors were obtained from a young woman in good health.

This clonotype turned up a few times. The CDR3 bases are TGTGCCAGCAGCCAAGATCCCGGGACCCGCTTATACGAGCAGTACTTC. Encoded protein: CASSQDPGTRLYEQYF. V usage is TRBV3-1 and J usage is TRBJ2-5; tentatively, D is TRBD1 or TRBD2 (5 bases each). The assigned J gene may be wrong: the sequence end matches TRBJ2-7 better. Germline CDR1 reads LGHDT; CDR2 reads YNNKEL (reference sequence). The CDR3 extends over 16 amino acids.

This clonotype occurred many times. This chain uses TRBV10-3 with TRBJ2-7; TRBD2 agrees at 8 bases. CDR3 size: 15 residues. Germline trimming cut 3 bases from V and 5 bases from J; bases unmatched to any gene: 9. Germline CDR1 ENHRY, CDR2 SYGVKD. CDR3 DNA: TGTGCCATCAGTGAACCCGGGAGGGCTGACCACGAGCAGTACTTC. Translating gives CAISEPGRADHEQYF.

The chain uses TRBV6-6 and TRBJ1-5; no clear D. Looked up from germline, CDR1 is MNHNY and CDR2 is SVGAGI (reference sequence). V dropped 4 bases and J dropped 1 base, with 17 bases sitting between them. The CDR3 has 17 residues. The CDR3 sequence is CASSCSSAGVSNQPQHF. CDR3 DNA sequence: TGTGCCAGCAGTTGCTCGTCGGCAGGCGTAAGCAATCAGCCCCAGCATTTT.

Note on this clonotype: Compared with germline, one end of the junction differs, possibly owing to a read error. This sequence joins TRBV20-1 and TRBJ2-5; 9 bases are shared with TRBD2. The V gene's germline CDR1 is DFQATT and CDR2 SNEGSKA (reference sequence). This CDR3 comprises 20 residues. The CDR3 bases are TGCAGTGCTAGAGACCCTAGAAGAGCACAAGGACTAGCGCGTCAAGATACCCAGTACTTC. Its translation: CSARDPRRAQGLARQDTQYF.

This clonotype has just a few counts. In DNA, the CDR3 is TGTGCCAGCAATCGGGCAGCCGGCGCGGCTGAAGCTTTCTTT. It specifies CASNRAAGAAEAFF. The chain is built from TRBV27 and TRBJ1-1; D remains ambiguous. This CDR3 is built from 14 residues. Looked up from germline, CDR1 is MNHEY and CDR2 is SMNVEV (reference sequence). V gave up 7 bases and J gave up 6 bases, with 18 bases separating them.

The chain couples TRBV3-1 to TRBJ1-1; no reliable D call. The CDR3 consists of 15 residues. V was shortened by 1 base and J by 1 base, with 10 bases between the two germline ends. Germline loops: CDR1 LGHDT, CDR2 YNNKEL (reference sequence). This chain's CDR3 is CASSQGVRRNTEAFF. CDR3 sequence (DNA): TGTGCCAGCAGCCAAGGCGTTCGCCGGAACACTGAAGCTTTCTTT.

This clonotype turned up a few times. The chain has TRBV15 and TRBJ1-4, with D possibly matching TRBD1 (5 bases). This CDR3 spans 13 amino acids. The V and J ends lost 10 bases and 4 bases respectively, with 13 bases between them. CDR1 and CDR2 from the germline V gene are LNHNV and YYDKDF (reference sequence). The DNA for the CDR3 is TGTGCCAGCACCGGGACGGTTAATGAAAAACTGTTTTTT. Protein sequence: CASTGTVNEKLFF.

J is TRBJ2-2 and V is TRBV29-1, with 9 nucleotides matching TRBD1. The germline CDR1 and CDR2 sequences are SQVTM and ANQGSEA. With 5 bases clipped from V and 7 bases from J, the junction kept 2 bases outside the gene matches. This CDR3 spans 12 amino acids. The CDR3 spells CSVTGGFGELFF. The CDR3 region has the DNA TGCAGCGTTACAGGGGGCTTCGGGGAGCTGTTTTTT.

In this sample, this clonotype turned up a few times. The chain employs TRBV7-9 and TRBJ1-2; 7 bases map to TRBD1. The CDR3 contains 14 residues. CDR1 and CDR2 from the germline V gene are SEHNR and FQNEAQ (reference sequence). V lost 1 base and J lost 7; bases outside the gene matches: 6. The CDR3 coding sequence is TGTGCCAGCAGCTTAGGGACAGGTATCGGTGGCTACACCTTC. It specifies CASSLGTGIGGYTF.

This clonotype was counted once. A clone one base away is much larger, so this may be a read error. The chain couples TRBV4-1 to TRBJ2-7; D remains unclear. The V gene lost 1 base and the J gene lost 3 bases, with 7 bases spanning the gap. The CDR3 totals 13 residues. The V gene's germline CDR1 is MGHRA and CDR2 YSYEKL. As DNA, the CDR3 is TGCGCCAGCAGCCAAGCTAACAACTACGAGCAGTACTTC. It translates to CASSQANNYEQYF.

This clonotype was found a few times. The chain recombines TRBV5-6 with TRBJ2-3; D gene unclear. V lost 4 bases and J 0 bases, leaving 9 bases between the germline ends. Germline CDR1 is SGHDT and CDR2 is YYEEEE. The CDR3 spans 14 residues. The CDR3 coding sequence is TGTGCCAGCAGCGTACTGACTAGCACAGATACGCAGTATTTT. It is translated as CASSVLTSTDTQYF.

The rearrangement uses TRBV20-1 and TRBJ2-3; D might be TRBD2 (5 bases). Germline V gene sequence: CDR1 DFQATT, CDR2 SNEGSKA (reference sequence). This CDR3 has 13 residues. The V end was cut by 5 bases, the J end by 4 bases, with 13 bases between. CDR3: CSAPREPSDTQYF. CDR3 nucleotide sequence: TGCAGTGCTCCTAGGGAGCCGTCAGATACGCAGTATTTT.

This clonotype occurred many times. The V call is TRBV27, the J call TRBJ2-7, with a tentative D call TRBD2 (5 bases). Per the germline V gene, CDR1 is MNHEY and CDR2 is SMNVEV (reference sequence). This CDR3 is 16 amino acids long. Trimming left V 4 bases short and J 2 bases short, with 18 bases between. The CDR3 region is CASSSQAAGITYEQYF. CDR3 nucleotide sequence: TGTGCCAGCAGTTCCCAAGCGGCAGGAATTACCTACGAGCAGTACTTC.

The chain is built from TRBV27 and TRBJ2-4, with 12 bases that match TRBD1. The J call may be mistaken, given a closer DNA end match to TRBJ2-7. Germline values: CDR1 MNHEY, CDR2 SMNVEV (reference sequence). The CDR3 extends over 15 amino acids. The CDR3 sequence is CASSSPGTGGDEQYF. In DNA, the CDR3 is TGTGCCAGCAGTTCCCCCGGGACAGGGGGCGACGAGCAGTACTTC.

The rearrangement joins TRBV5-1 to TRBJ1-1; possibly TRBD1 for D (5 bases). This CDR3 is built from 14 residues. In germline, CDR1 is SGHRS, CDR2 YFSETQ. Trimming pared 5 bases from V and 6 bases from J, leaving 17 bases between. The CDR3 loop is CASRNTKGSPEAFF. The CDR3 DNA reads TGCGCCAGCAGAAACACAAAGGGGAGTCCTGAAGCTTTCTTT.

This clonotype has a handful of counts. V gene TRBV20-1 combines with J gene TRBJ2-7; 8 positions match TRBD2. This CDR3 contains 15 residues. Germline trimming cut 6 bases from V and 1 base from J; bases unmatched to any gene: 11. The germline V gene has CDR1 DFQATT and CDR2 SNEGSKA (reference sequence). The CDR3 is CSAEPPGLGSYEQYF. The CDR3 DNA reads as TGCAGTGCCGAACCTCCGGGACTAGGGTCCTACGAGCAGTACTTC.

The chain couples TRBV7-9 to TRBJ2-5, with TRBD2 identical over 9 bases. V trimming: 4 bases; J trimming: 11 bases; junction bases outside the gene matches: 11. Germline assignment: CDR1 SEHNR and CDR2 FQNEAQ (reference sequence). The CDR3 runs 14 residues. CDR3 region: CASSSSGVDNEQYF. CDR3 bases: TGTGCCAGCAGCTCTAGCGGGGTCGACAATGAGCAGTACTTC.

V gene TRBV3-1 combines with J gene TRBJ2-7; D is unresolved. V was pared by 0 bases and J by 2 bases, with 17 bases between. Germline V gives CDR1 LGHDT, CDR2 YNNKEL (reference sequence). There are 17 residues in the CDR3. CDR3 amino acids: CASSQDQIRVATYEQYF. DNA for the CDR3: TGTGCCAGCAGCCAAGATCAGATCCGGGTGGCCACCTACGAGCAGTACTTC.

The rearrangement links TRBV11-2 to TRBJ2-7; 7 bases map to TRBD2. The length of the CDR3 is 15 residues. Germline V gives CDR1 SGHAT, CDR2 FQNNGV. V shed 5 bases and J 0 bases; nucleotides not matched to a gene: 7. In nucleotides, the CDR3 is TGTGCCAGCAGCGGGCGGGGGATACTCTCCTACGAGCAGTACTTC. Translating gives CASSGRGILSYEQYF.

This clonotype was recorded at least ten times. The rearrangement links TRBV11-2 to TRBJ2-5; 7 positions match TRBD2. CDR1 and CDR2 (germline): SGHAT, FQNNGV. Germline trimming cut 5 bases from V and 3 bases from J; bases unmatched to any gene: 3. This CDR3 is built from 13 residues. The CDR3 reads CASSPSGKETQYF. CDR3 nucleotide sequence: TGTGCCAGCAGCCCCAGCGGGAAAGAGACCCAGTACTTC.

The J gene is TRBJ2-5, the V gene TRBV20-1, with TRBD2 identical over 11 bases. The germline V gene encodes CDR1 DFQATT and CDR2 SNEGSKA (reference sequence). The CDR3 totals 16 residues. J gave up 5 bases and V 3 bases, and 11 bases lay outside the gene matches. CDR3 in DNA: TGCAGTGCTAGTCGATTAGCGGGGGGGCCTGGGGAGACCCAGTACTTC. Translation: CSASRLAGGPGETQYF.